This TCR beta chain was captured by sequencing in a study of CD8 T cells in ankylosing spondylitis. Study conclusions and caveats: There was a TCR beta motif, made of several highly homologous variants, that appeared characteristic of ankylosing spondylitis blood. CD8+ by phenotype, disease-linked clones were relatively rare in peripheral blood. In the blood and synovial fluid of reactive arthritis, some motif variants had been previously reported. Disease-linked clones reportedly concentrated significantly in matched ankylosing spondylitis synovial fluid.

Germline-derived CDR1 and CDR2 are ENHRY and SYGVKD. The V and J ends lost 3 bases and 4 bases respectively, with 13 bases between them. The CDR3 runs to 15 residues. Preparation of TCR beta libraries was done by quantitative 5'-RACE with molecular barcodes. TCRdb analysed the 5' RACE reads with MiXCR anew, one entry per CDR3 protein. Among roughly 470,000 distinct CDR3 sequences listed, about 24% were seen once. This clonotype was counted between two and nine times. Its antigen remains unknown. The specimen was blood, either unsorted or a sorted T cell fraction (not recorded which). The TCR originated in a male donor with ankylosing spondylitis. The rearrangement joins TRBV10-3 to TRBJ1-5; no firm D call. CDR3 in amino acids: CAISDRRSVNQPQHF. CDR3 nucleotide sequence: TGTGCCATCAGTGATCGGCGGTCCGTAAATCAGCCCCAGCATTTT.